This T cell receptor beta chain is from a study of cytomegalovirus exposure and HLA in healthy donors. Overall study: About 83 million unique TCRs from HLA-typed donors made up an early data release.

Germline V CDR1 and CDR2: SEHNR, FQNEAQ (reference sequence). The length of the CDR3 is 14 residues. Trimming removed 4 bases at V and 6 bases at J, with 15 bases between. The PCR contained 60 Vbeta and 13 Jbeta primers. Sequencing used immunoSEQ multiplex PCR; TCRdb keeps in-frame clones, though not all of them. The data show 150,000 to 200,000 clones, around three quarters seen once. This receptor was obtained from a middle-aged man in good health and CMV-seronegative. This chain links TRBV7-9 with TRBJ1-2, with D possibly matching TRBD1 (5 bases). Sequencing was performed on PBMCs. As DNA, the CDR3 is TGTGCCAGCAGCTGGAGTGGGGCCACGCATGGCTACACCTTC. It specifies CASSWSGATHGYTF.